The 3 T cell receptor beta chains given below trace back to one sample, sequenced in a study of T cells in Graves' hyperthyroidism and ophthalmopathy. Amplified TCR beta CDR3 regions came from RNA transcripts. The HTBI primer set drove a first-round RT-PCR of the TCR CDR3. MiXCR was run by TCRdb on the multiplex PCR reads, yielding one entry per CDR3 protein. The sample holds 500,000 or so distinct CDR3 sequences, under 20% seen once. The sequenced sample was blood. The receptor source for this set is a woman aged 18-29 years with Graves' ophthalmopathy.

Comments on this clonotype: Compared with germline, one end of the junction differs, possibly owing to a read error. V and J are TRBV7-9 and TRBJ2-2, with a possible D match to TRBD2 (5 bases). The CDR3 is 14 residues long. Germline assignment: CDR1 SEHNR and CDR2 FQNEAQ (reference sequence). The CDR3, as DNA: TGTGCCAGTGTTAACCTAAGGGAAACCGGGGAGCTGTTTTTC. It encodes CASVNLRETGELFF.

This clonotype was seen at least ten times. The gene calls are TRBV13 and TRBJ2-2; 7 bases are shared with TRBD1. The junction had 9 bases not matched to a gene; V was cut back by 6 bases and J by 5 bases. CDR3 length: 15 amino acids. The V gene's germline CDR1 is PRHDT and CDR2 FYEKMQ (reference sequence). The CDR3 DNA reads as TGTGCCAGCAGTGGGCCGGGACAGCTAACCGGGGAGCTGTTTTTT. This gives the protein CASSGPGQLTGELFF.

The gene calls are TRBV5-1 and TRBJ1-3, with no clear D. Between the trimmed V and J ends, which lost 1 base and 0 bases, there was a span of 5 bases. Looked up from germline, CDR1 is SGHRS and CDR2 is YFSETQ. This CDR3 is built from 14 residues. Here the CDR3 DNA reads TGCGCCAGCAGCTTGCCCAGCTCTGGAAACACCATATATTTT. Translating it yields CASSLPSSGNTIYF.